A selection of T cell receptor beta chains follows, all from one sample in a study of the immune and genomic landscape of osteosarcoma. Method: immunoSEQ multiplex PCR; TCRdb's copy keeps in-frame clones and lacks some. The table lists approximately 9,400 clones, around two thirds of them singletons, with roughly 18% in the top ten. Sample: osteosarcoma tumor tissue from the lung. Receptors originate from a human donor with osteosarcoma. Both conserved end residues are part of each CDR3. The order of the fields is J gene, D gene, clone size, V gene, CDR3 DNA, CDR3 protein. D genes are given only for firm matches. A clone size is listed for some rows: how often the clone was seen (once, few, many), or a class if it is expanded.

TRBJ2-5	-	-	TRBV7-9	TGTGCCAGCAGCTTTATCTTAGGGGGGGGAAAAGAGACCCAGTACTTC	CASSFILGGGKETQYF
TRBJ1-5	-	-	TRBV27	TGTGCCAGCAGTTTATCCCGTAGCAATCAGCCCCAGCATTTT	CASSLSRSNQPQHF
TRBJ2-1	TRBD2	-	TRBV2	TGTGCCAGCAGGGCTACTAGCGGGAGGCACAATGAGCAGTTCTTC	CASRATSGRHNEQFF
TRBJ1-5	-	medium-sized	TRBV27	TGTGCCAGCAGTCGCGACTCGGGACAAAATAGCAATCAGCCCCAGCATTTT	CASSRDSGQNSNQPQHF
TRBJ2-3	-	-	TRBV11-2	TGTGCCAGCAGCCCCCCGGACTCAGATACGCAGTATTTT	CASSPPDSDTQYF
TRBJ2-2	TRBD2	-	TRBV6-6	TGTGCCAGCAGTTACTCGGGCGGGAGGGGTACCGGGGAGCTGTTTTTT	CASSYSGGRGTGELFF
TRBJ2-5	-	-	TRBV27	TGTGCCAGTCGTACAGGGTCCAGAGAGACCCAGTACTTC	CASRTGSRETQYF
TRBJ2-1	TRBD2	-	TRBV27	TGTGCCAGCAGTTTAGGAAGGGGAGGGCCCAATGAGCAGTTCTTC	CASSLGRGGPNEQFF
TRBJ1-4	-	-	TRBV27	TGTGCCAGCAGTTTATTCGGGTATGAAAAACTGTTTTTT	CASSLFGYEKLFF
TRBJ2-2	TRBD2	-	TRBV5-1	TGCGCCAGCAGCGGCGGGGGAACGCAGAACACCGGGGAGCTGTTTTTT	CASSGGGTQNTGELFF
TRBJ1-6	-	-	TRBV28	TGTGCCAGCAGTATTCAGGGCTCTGGGTCACCCCTCCACTTT	CASSIQGSGSPLHF
TRBJ2-1	-	-	TRBV12-5	TGTGCTAGTTCCGGCCCTCTCAATGAGCAGTTCTTC	CASSGPLNEQFF
TRBJ1-1	TRBD1	-	TRBV10-3	TGTGCCACGACGGGACAGACCCTCACTGAAGCTTTCTTT	CATTGQTLTEAFF
TRBJ1-4	-	-	TRBV29-1	TGCAGCGTGGGGGAAGGGACCGCGAATGAAAAACTGTTTTTT	CSVGEGTANEKLFF
TRBJ2-1	TRBD2	-	TRBV15	TGTGCCACCAGCAGAGATCAGAGCGGGGGGTACAATGAGCAGTTCTTC	CATSRDQSGGYNEQFF
TRBJ1-1	TRBD1	-	TRBV27	TGTGCCAGCACCCTAGTGGGGACAGGGGTGAACACTGAAGCTTTCTTT	CASTLVGTGVNTEAFF
TRBJ2-7	-	few	TRBV28	TGTGCCAGCAGTGGTAGTGGATCGGAGCAGTACTTC	CASSGSGSEQYF